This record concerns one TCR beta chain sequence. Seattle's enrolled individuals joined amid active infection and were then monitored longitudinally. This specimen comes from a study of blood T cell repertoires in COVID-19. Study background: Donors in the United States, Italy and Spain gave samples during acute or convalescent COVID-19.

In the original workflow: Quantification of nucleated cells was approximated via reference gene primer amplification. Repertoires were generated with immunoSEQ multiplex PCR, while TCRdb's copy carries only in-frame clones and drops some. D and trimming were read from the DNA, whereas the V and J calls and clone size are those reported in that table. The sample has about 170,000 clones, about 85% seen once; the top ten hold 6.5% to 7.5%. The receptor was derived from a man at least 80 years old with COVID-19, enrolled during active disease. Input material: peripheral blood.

The CDR3 nucleotides are TGTGCCAGCAGCCGGGAAGTGGGGACACCCACCGGGGAGCTGTTTTTT. Translation: CASSREVGTPTGELFF. The V and J genes are TRBV4-2 and TRBJ2-2, with D perhaps TRBD1 (6 bases). Germline lookup yields CDR1 LGHNA and CDR2 YNFKEQ. This CDR3 is 16 amino acids long. V was shortened by 4 bases and J by 4 bases, with 16 bases between the two germline ends.